Below are 24 T cell receptor beta chains sequenced from a single sample in a study of T cells in Graves' hyperthyroidism and ophthalmopathy (dated by TCRdb to between 2017 and 2020). The library was prepared using multiplex PCR. TCRdb records Illumina HiSeq 2000 as the sequencer. Amplification of TCR beta CDR3 regions was carried out from RNA transcripts. For the first round of RT-PCR on the TCR CDR3, the HTBI primer set was used together with the Qiagen OneStep RT-PCR kit. TCRdb passed the public sequencing reads through fastp at Q25 and MiXCR, retaining productive beta sequences. Each CDR3 protein gets just one entry, which takes the most common genes and DNA from the rows behind it. Recorded for this sample are around 350,000 distinct CDR3 sequences; roughly 15% of them occurred a single time. Of the sample, roughly 21% is held by the ten largest clones. The sequenced sample consisted of blood. The receptors were sampled from a woman in her twenties or thirties with Graves' ophthalmopathy.

This clonotype was detected many times. The chain is built from TRBV11-2 and TRBJ2-7, with 8 bases aligning to TRBD1. Per germline, CDR1 SGHAT and CDR2 FQNNGV. This CDR3 spans 16 amino acids. After removal of 6 bases from V and 6 bases from J, the junction contained 16 bases not matched to a gene. CDR3 DNA: TGTGCCAGCAGACAACCGCTTCAGGGGGCGGCGGCCGAGCAGTACTTC. This codes for CASRQPLQGAAAEQYF.

This clonotype has ten or more counts. The chain uses TRBV3-1 and TRBJ2-5; D unresolved. The CDR3 totals 12 residues. The ends were cut back, 4 bases at V and 5 bases at J, with 8 bases in the middle. Germline CDR1 reads LGHDT; CDR2 reads YNNKEL (reference sequence). The CDR3 loop is CASSPTWETQYF. In DNA, the CDR3 is TGTGCCAGCAGCCCGACGTGGGAGACCCAGTACTTC.

For this clonotype: A junction end diverges from the germline sequence, so it may reflect a read error. V is TRBV25-1 and J is TRBJ2-7, with 10 bases lining up with TRBD2. The CDR3 has 15 residues. The germline V gene has CDR1 MGHDK and CDR2 SYGVNS. CDR3 amino acids: CASSEGLANTYEPYF. The CDR3 coding sequence is TGTGCCAGCAGTGAGGGACTAGCGAACACCTACGAGCCGTACTTC.

The chain joins TRBV6-1 to TRBJ2-7; the D gene is possibly TRBD1 (6 bases). V lost 10 bases, J lost 5 bases, and 21 bases lay in between. The CDR3 spans 14 residues. Looked up from germline, CDR1 is MNHNS and CDR2 is SASEGT. Written as DNA, the CDR3 is TGTGCCATCGGGGTTACAGGGACCTCAAACGAGCAGTACTTC. Residues: CAIGVTGTSNEQYF.

The J gene is TRBJ2-1, the V gene TRBV6-1, with 10 bases matching TRBD1. With V trimmed by 1 base and J by 6 bases, 3 bases remained unmatched. The CDR3 extends over 15 amino acids. Looked up from germline, CDR1 is MNHNS and CDR2 is SASEGT. The CDR3 sequence: CASSEGRTGGNEQFF. CDR3 sequence (DNA): TGTGCCAGCAGTGAAGGACGGACAGGGGGCAATGAGCAGTTCTTC.

This clonotype was counted at least ten times. The chain's CDR3 is CASSERIRGMADTQYF. As DNA, the CDR3 is TGTGCCAGCAGTGAAAGGATACGGGGGATGGCAGATACGCAGTATTTT. The gene calls are TRBV2 and TRBJ2-3; a weak D match, TRBD2 (6 bases). The germline gives CDR1 SNHLY, CDR2 FYNNEI. The CDR3 loop spans 16 amino acids. V was cut by 2 bases and J by 4 bases, with 16 bases left in between.

This clonotype was observed at least ten times. The CDR3 region is CASSQDGTYGYTF. CDR3 nucleotide sequence: TGTGCCAGCAGCCAAGATGGGACGTATGGCTACACCTTC. This chain links TRBV3-1 with TRBJ1-2, with D perhaps TRBD1 (5 bases). Between the trimmed V and J ends, which lost 0 bases and 5 bases, there was a span of 7 bases. This CDR3 is built from 13 residues. CDR1 and CDR2 (germline): LGHDT, YNNKEL (reference sequence).

This clonotype appeared a few times. The rearrangement joins TRBV7-9 to TRBJ2-2; 9 bases line up with TRBD2. Per the germline V gene, CDR1 is SEHNR and CDR2 is FQNEAQ (reference sequence). The CDR3 is 18 amino acids. With V trimmed by 4 bases and J by 6 bases, 15 bases remained unmatched. CDR3 region: CASSSPVGSSGAPGELFF. CDR3 coding DNA: TGTGCCAGCAGCTCGCCGGTAGGGTCTAGCGGGGCCCCCGGGGAGCTGTTTTTT.

At least ten counts were recorded for this clonotype. The chain has TRBV20-1 and TRBJ2-1; 7 positions agree with TRBD1. The junction had 6 bases not matched to a gene; V was cut back by 4 bases and J by 0 bases. CDR3 size: 15 residues. Germline loops: CDR1 DFQATT, CDR2 SNEGSKA (reference sequence). The CDR3 here is CSAKGQMSSYNEQFF. CDR3 coding DNA: TGCAGTGCTAAGGGACAGATGAGCTCCTACAATGAGCAGTTCTTC.

This clonotype was seen repeatedly, ten times or more. The chain is built from TRBV12-5 and TRBJ2-3; unclear D gene. From germline, CDR1 is LGHNT and CDR2 FRNRAP. This CDR3 contains 14 residues. Between the trimmed V and J ends, which lost 2 bases and 6 bases, there was a span of 12 bases. The CDR3 DNA reads as TGTGCTAGTGGTTTGTCCCCGGCGAGGGATACGCAGTATTTT. It translates to CASGLSPARDTQYF.

In its sample, this clonotype was seen a few times. The gene calls are TRBV7-9 and TRBJ1-4, with D tentatively TRBD1 (5 bases). V was shortened by 5 bases and J by 7 bases, with 17 bases between the two germline ends. The length of the CDR3 is 15 residues. Germline lookup yields CDR1 SEHNR and CDR2 FQNEAQ (reference sequence). The CDR3 DNA reads as TGTGCCAGCAGCACGTTGGACACAAACGGTGAAAAACTGTTTTTT. Protein product: CASSTLDTNGEKLFF.

The table lists this clonotype with many counts. The J gene is TRBJ2-2, the V gene TRBV20-1, with D possibly matching TRBD2 (5 bases). The CDR3 is made up of 16 amino acids. The germline V gene encodes CDR1 DFQATT and CDR2 SNEGSKA (reference sequence). Trimming removed 3 bases at V and 0 bases at J, with 14 bases between. The DNA for the CDR3 is TGCAGTGCTAGTTTATCCGGAGGAGCGAACACCGGGGAGCTGTTTTTT. Amino acids: CSASLSGGANTGELFF.

This clonotype was counted ten times or more. The rearrangement joins TRBV5-1 to TRBJ1-6; 8 bases map to TRBD1. The CDR3 length is 14 residues. V lost 5 bases to trimming and J lost 8 bases; unmatched junction nucleotides: 6. Germline values: CDR1 SGHRS, CDR2 YFSETQ. Written as DNA, the CDR3 is TGCGCCAGCAGTTGGACAGGGACTGATTCACCCCTCCACTTT. Protein sequence: CASSWTGTDSPLHF.

The chain joins TRBV11-2 to TRBJ2-2, with 8 bases lining up with TRBD2. Germline V gene sequence: CDR1 SGHAT, CDR2 FQNNGV. The junction had 5 bases not matched to a gene; V was cut back by 1 base and J by 1 base. This CDR3 contains 17 residues. In nucleotides, the CDR3 is TGTGCCAGCAGCTTAGGGGGCGGGGGGCAGAACACCGGGGAGCTGTTTTTT. The encoded protein is CASSLGGGGQNTGELFF.

This clonotype was observed at least ten times. The chain recombines TRBV30 with TRBJ2-7; a possible D gene is TRBD2 (7 bases). V was pared by 0 bases and J by 5 bases, with 14 bases between. This CDR3 is 14 amino acids long. Germline CDR1 reads GTSNPN; CDR2 reads SVGIG (reference sequence). This chain's CDR3 is CAWSVLGGADEQYF. In nucleotides, the CDR3 is TGTGCCTGGAGTGTACTTGGGGGGGCCGACGAGCAGTACTTC. The entire variable domain, with the rest obtained from reference TRBV30 and TRBJ2-7, is as follows: SQTIHQWPATLVQPVGSPLSLECTVEGTSNPNLYWYRQAAGRGLQLLFYSVGIGQISSEVPQNLSASRPQDRQFILSSKKLLLSDSGFYLCAWSVLGGADEQYFGPGTRLTVT.

The DNA of the CDR3 is TGTGCCAGTAGTATACGGGTGGACGCAGAAATTGGGGATGAGCAGTTCTTC. It encodes CASSIRVDAEIGDEQFF. The chain links TRBV19 to TRBJ2-1, with no clear D. The CDR3 is 17 residues long. Trimming shortened V by 2 bases and J by 8 bases, and 22 bases separated the two germline ends. Looked up from germline, CDR1 is LNHDA and CDR2 is SQIVND (reference sequence).

This clonotype occurred many times. V gene TRBV2 combines with J gene TRBJ1-1; 10 bases are shared with TRBD1. CDR1 is SNHLY, CDR2 FYNNEI, per germline. The trim removed 8 bases at V and 6 bases at J, leaving 6 bases unmatched. The length of the CDR3 is 13 residues. CDR3 nucleotides: TGTGCCAGCCAGGACAGGGGGTTCTCTGAAGCTTTCTTT. It codes for CASQDRGFSEAFF.

In regard to this clonotype: Relative to the germline gene, one junction end is altered; a read error may explain this. V usage is TRBV18 and J usage is TRBJ1-4, with D tentatively TRBD1 (6 bases). The CDR3 contains 13 residues. Germline V gene data show CDR1 as KGHSH and CDR2 as LQKENI. CDR3 nucleotides: TGTGCCAGCTCACCTGACAGGAATGAAGAACTGTTTTTT. Translating gives CASSPDRNEELFF.

This clonotype turned up a few times. CDR3 in DNA: TGTGCCAGCAGTGATAAGAAAAACACCGGGGAGCTGTTTTTT. Encoded protein: CASSDKKNTGELFF. The V gene is TRBV25-1, the J gene TRBJ2-2, with D unclear. Trimming stripped 3 bases from V and 2 bases from J, with 7 bases between. This CDR3 has 14 amino acids. Germline V gives CDR1 MGHDK, CDR2 SYGVNS.

The CDR3 here is CASSLTSMPQYF. The CDR3 nucleotides read TGTGCCAGCAGTCTGACCTCCATGCCTCAGTATTTT. The chain carries TRBV28 and TRBJ2-3; no definite D call. V was cut by 5 bases and J by 12 bases, with 15 bases left in between. The CDR3 is 12 amino acids. The germline CDR1 and CDR2 sequences are MDHEN and SYDVKM.

CDR3 in amino acids: CASSDRGATGELFF. The CDR3 DNA sequence: TGTGCCAGCAGCGACCGGGGGGCCACCGGGGAGCTGTTTTTT. The rearrangement joins TRBV13 to TRBJ2-2; TRBD2 is a possible D gene (7 bases). This CDR3 contains 14 residues. From germline, CDR1 is PRHDT and CDR2 FYEKMQ (reference sequence). V was shortened by 5 bases and J by 4 bases, with 11 bases between the two germline ends.

For this clonotype: This may stem from a read error, because a much larger clone lies one nucleotide away. This chain uses TRBV2 with TRBJ2-1; 10 nucleotides agree with TRBD2. This CDR3 has 16 residues. Germline CDR1 is SNHLY and CDR2 is FYNNEI. Trimming removed 4 bases from V and 6 bases from J; junction bases left unmatched: 9. In nucleotides, the CDR3 is TGTGCCAGCAGTGCCATAGCGGGGGGAATCCGCAATGAGCAGTTCTTC. Its protein product is CASSAIAGGIRNEQFF.

Note on this clonotype: With a much larger clone just one base away, this may be a read error. The rearrangement links TRBV7-9 to TRBJ1-4; possibly TRBD1 for D (6 bases). V lost 5 bases and J 5 bases, leaving 12 bases between the germline ends. The CDR3 spans 14 residues. Germline V lookup: CDR1 SEHNR, CDR2 FQNEAQ (reference sequence). The CDR3 nucleotides read TGTGCCAGCAGCGCGACGGGACACAATGAAAAACTGTTTTTT. Translating it yields CASSATGHNEKLFF.

The table lists this clonotype with a few counts. The DNA of the CDR3 is TGTGCCAGCAGCGTAGCGATACAGGGGGGGGACACTGAAGCTTTCTTT. The encoded protein is CASSVAIQGGDTEAFF. The chain combines TRBV9 with TRBJ1-1; 8 bases are shared with TRBD1. The length of the CDR3 is 16 residues. Per the germline V gene, CDR1 is SGDLS and CDR2 is YYNGEE. With V trimmed by 0 bases and J by 3 bases, 7 bases remained unmatched. Together with reference TRBV9 and TRBJ1-1, the CDR3 gives the full variable domain: DSGVTQTPKHLITATGQRVTLRCSPRSGDLSVYWYQQSLDQGLQFLIQYYNGEERAKGNILERFSAQQFPDLHSELNLSSLELGDSALYFCASSVAIQGGDTEAFFGQGTRLTVV.